These 15 T cell receptor beta chains were sequenced from one sample in a study of cytotoxic CD8 clonotypes in ibrutinib-treated CLL. Sequencing used immunoSEQ multiplex PCR; TCRdb keeps in-frame clones, though not all of them. The profile shows 300,000 to 400,000 clones, roughly 71% of them singletons. Sample: PBMCs, taken after 36 months of ibrutinib treatment. All receptors derive from a human donor with chronic lymphocytic leukemia.

V and J are TRBV5-1 and TRBJ1-2; D is unresolved. The CDR3 contains 13 residues. Germline CDR1 reads SGHRS; CDR2 reads YFSETQ. Deletions cut 1 base from V and 7 bases from J, with 11 bases between. DNA for the CDR3: TGCGCCAGCAGCTTGCTGGGGTCGGGTGGCTACACCTTC. Amino acid sequence: CASSLLGSGGYTF.

The chain links TRBV23-1 to TRBJ2-1; 11 nucleotides line up with TRBD1. TRBV23-1 falls under the ORF class, with uncertain function. The CDR3 sequence is 22 residues long. V trimming: 4 bases; J trimming: 0 bases; junction bases outside the gene matches: 20. DNA for the CDR3: TGCGCCAGCAGTCTCATATATCCCAGTGGGACAGGGGGACCTTACTCCTACAATGAGCAGTTCTTC. It yields the protein CASSLIYPSGTGGPYSYNEQFF.

This clone turned up a few times. The V and J genes are TRBV6-1 and TRBJ2-1, with TRBD1 matching over 9 bases. Germline V gene sequence: CDR1 MNHNS, CDR2 SASEGT. This CDR3 is built from 17 residues. Unmatched junction bases numbered 4, after V lost 1 base and J lost 0 bases. The CDR3 sequence is CASSEGQGGPSYNEQFF. CDR3 nucleotide sequence: TGTGCCAGCAGTGAAGGACAGGGGGGCCCCTCCTACAATGAGCAGTTCTTC.

The rearrangement links TRBV5-1 to TRBJ2-7; D is ambiguous. The CDR3 contains 15 residues. The V end lost 3 bases, the J end lost 8 bases, and 21 bases lay between the germline ends. The germline gives CDR1 SGHRS, CDR2 YFSETQ. CDR3 sequence: CASSSEAPAWAKQYF. In DNA, the CDR3 is TGCGCCAGCAGCTCGGAAGCCCCAGCCTGGGCCAAGCAGTACTTC.

The chain employs TRBV11-1 and TRBJ1-1; D remains unclear. The CDR3 length is 14 residues. CDR1 and CDR2 (germline): SGHAT, FQDESV (reference sequence). Trimming removed 1 base from V and 0 bases from J, with 6 bases in between. The CDR3 nucleotides are TGTGCCAGCAGCTTAGTTGGCGTGAACACTGAAGCTTTCTTT. This encodes CASSLVGVNTEAFF.

The V gene is TRBV28, the J gene TRBJ2-7, with a possible D match to TRBD1 (5 bases). The CDR3 is 17 amino acids. V lost 4 bases to trimming and J lost 2 bases, with 21 bases between them. Germline assignment: CDR1 MDHEN and CDR2 SYDVKM. The CDR3 nucleotides are TGTGCCAGCAGTTCCTACCTTATTGGGGCCCAACCCTACGAGCAGTACTTC. Translating it yields CASSSYLIGAQPYEQYF.

The J gene is TRBJ1-6, the V gene TRBV4-1; 10 bases line up with TRBD1. Trimming cost V 5 bases and J 0 bases; bases outside gene matches: 10. Germline CDR1 is MGHRA and CDR2 is YSYEKL. The CDR3 is 19 residues long. The CDR3 is CASSKGTGVKGSYNSPLHF. The CDR3 DNA reads as TGCGCCAGCAGCAAAGGGACAGGGGTGAAGGGCTCCTATAATTCACCCCTCCACTTT.

The chain combines TRBV6-5 with TRBJ1-2; TRBD1 is a possible D gene (5 bases). V was trimmed by 2 bases and J by 4 bases, leaving 11 bases between them. Germline V gene lookup returns CDR1 MNHEY and CDR2 SVGAGI. The length of the CDR3 is 14 residues. CDR3 nucleotides: TGTGCCAGCAGTTACGGGGGGTTCGGCTATGGCTACACCTTC. It translates to CASSYGGFGYGYTF.

The genes are TRBV2 and TRBJ2-7, with D maybe TRBD1 (6 bases). This CDR3 spans 16 amino acids. Trimming removed 3 bases at V and 9 bases at J, with 24 bases between. Germline V CDR1 and CDR2: SNHLY, FYNNEI. The CDR3 is CASSDYGTSYFVRQYF. Written as DNA, the CDR3 is TGTGCCAGCAGTGATTACGGGACATCCTATTTTGTCAGGCAGTACTTC. Full variable domain (remainder filled in from reference TRBV2 and TRBJ2-7): EPEVTQTPSHQVTQMGQEVILRCVPISNHLYFYWYRQILGQKVEFLVSFYNNEISEKSEIFDDQFSVERPDGSNFTLKIRSTKLEDSAMYFCASSDYGTSYFVRQYFGPGTRLTVT.

CDR3 in amino acids: CASSLALTSGNEQFF. CDR3 nucleotides: TGTGCCAGCAGCTTAGCGTTAACCTCGGGCAATGAGCAGTTCTTC. The chain combines TRBV7-3 with TRBJ2-1; D is unresolved. Germline values: CDR1 SGHTA, CDR2 FQGTGA. Trimming left V 2 bases short and J 6 bases short, with 14 bases between. This CDR3 region has 15 residues.

The chain recombines TRBV11-2 with TRBJ2-7; 7 positions match TRBD1. Germline V CDR1 and CDR2: SGHAT, FQNNGV. The CDR3 runs 18 residues. V was clipped by 2 bases and J by 2 bases; unmatched bases: 15. The CDR3 DNA reads TGTGCCAGCAGCTTAACCCGCCGCTCGGGGACAGCCACCTACGAGCAGTACTTC. Translation: CASSLTRRSGTATYEQYF.

The chain couples TRBV28 to TRBJ2-1, with TRBD2 matching over 10 bases. The CDR3 is 15 amino acids. Germline CDR1 and CDR2: MDHEN and SYDVKM. Trimming at V came to 6 bases and at J to 2 bases, leaving 4 bases not matched to a gene. CDR3 protein: CASSLLAGAYNEQFF. The CDR3 DNA sequence: TGTGCCAGCAGCCTGCTAGCGGGAGCCTACAATGAGCAGTTCTTC.

The V gene is TRBV13, the J gene TRBJ1-2; a weak D match, TRBD1 (6 bases). The V and J ends lost 7 bases and 7 bases respectively, with 19 bases between them. Germline V gene sequence: CDR1 PRHDT, CDR2 FYEKMQ (reference sequence). This CDR3 has 14 amino acids. CDR3 amino acids: CASTHTGGLGGYTF. The CDR3, as DNA: TGTGCCAGCACCCACACCGGGGGGCTTGGTGGCTACACCTTC.

This sequence joins TRBV4-1 and TRBJ1-6; a weak D match, TRBD1 (5 bases). Germline CDR1 and CDR2: MGHRA and YSYEKL. The germline V and J ends were trimmed by 1 base and 6 bases, with 10 bases remaining between them. CDR3 length: 15 amino acids. CDR3: CASSQGQGLNSPLHF. CDR3 DNA sequence: TGCGCCAGCAGCCAAGGGCAGGGTCTTAATTCACCCCTCCACTTT.

The V call is TRBV7-9, the J call TRBJ2-7, with D possibly called TRBD1 or TRBD2 (5 bases each). Germline-derived CDR1 and CDR2 are SEHNR and FQNEAQ (reference sequence). V was shortened by 6 bases and J by 0 bases, with 15 bases between the two germline ends. The CDR3 covers 15 residues. The CDR3 loop reads CASSPGTAHSYEQYF. In DNA form, the CDR3 reads TGTGCCAGCAGTCCCGGGACGGCTCACTCCTACGAGCAGTACTTC.